This T cell receptor (beta chain) was recorded in a study of technical replicates of blood from a few donors. Germline lookup yields CDR1 MNHEY and CDR2 SVGAGI. Losses at the gene ends were 2 bases for V and 2 bases for J; bases not matched to a gene: 6. The CDR3 contains 16 residues. Method: immunoSEQ multiplex PCR; TCRdb's copy keeps in-frame clones and lacks some. The data show roughly 68,000 clones, with roughly nine tenths seen just once and about 0.4% held by the top ten. The gene calls are TRBV6-5 and TRBJ2-3; 8 nucleotides line up with TRBD2. The sample taken for sequencing was T cells isolated from PBMCs. This clonotype originated in a human donor in good health. CDR3 amino acids: CASSYHGRASTDTQYF. CDR3 in DNA: TGTGCCAGCAGTTACCACGGGAGGGCCTCCACAGATACGCAGTATTTT.